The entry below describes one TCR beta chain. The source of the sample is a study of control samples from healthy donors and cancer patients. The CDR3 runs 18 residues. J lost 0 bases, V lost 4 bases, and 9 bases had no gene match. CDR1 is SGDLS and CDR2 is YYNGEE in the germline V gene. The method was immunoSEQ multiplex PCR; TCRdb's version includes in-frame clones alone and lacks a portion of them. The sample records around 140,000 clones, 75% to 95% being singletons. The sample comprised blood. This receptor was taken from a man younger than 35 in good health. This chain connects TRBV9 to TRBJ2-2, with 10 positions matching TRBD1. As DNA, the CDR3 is TGTGCCAGCAGCTCACGGGACAGGGGTCCTACGAACACCGGGGAGCTGTTTTTT. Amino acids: CASSSRDRGPTNTGELFF.